Shown below are 9 T cell receptor beta chains from a single sample sequenced in a study of T cells of healthy individuals. In TCRdb, the 5' RACE reads were re-called with MiXCR into one record per CDR3 protein. The sample carries about 96,000 distinct CDR3 sequences, under 20% recorded once. All receptors come from a human donor in good health.

This clonotype was recorded at least ten times. J is TRBJ2-5 and V is TRBV18, with D uncertain. CDR3 length: 15 amino acids. The V end lost 0 bases, the J end lost 3 bases, and 11 bases lay between the germline ends. CDR1 KGHSH and CDR2 LQKENI come from the germline V gene. The CDR3 loop is CASSPPGSIKETQYF. Here the CDR3 DNA reads TGTGCCAGCTCACCACCGGGCAGTATTAAAGAGACCCAGTACTTC.

This clonotype was recorded once. This chain connects TRBV19 to TRBJ1-4; D is perhaps TRBD1 (6 bases). This CDR3 has 14 amino acids. V lost 4 bases and J 6 bases, leaving 12 bases between the germline ends. The germline CDR1 and CDR2 sequences are LNHDA and SQIVND (reference sequence). The CDR3 DNA reads as TGTGCCAGTAGTAGGACAGCGGGGGATGAAAAACTGTTTTTT. It encodes CASSRTAGDEKLFF.

This clonotype was recorded only once. The genes are TRBV10-3 and TRBJ2-3, with 9 bases aligning to TRBD2. There are 14 residues in the CDR3. Losses at the gene ends were 6 bases for V and 5 bases for J; bases not matched to a gene: 6. Germline V CDR1 and CDR2: ENHRY, SYGVKD. The CDR3 here is CAIRDSGRGDTQYF. In DNA form, the CDR3 reads TGTGCCATCAGGGATAGCGGGAGAGGAGATACGCAGTATTTT.

V gene TRBV14 combines with J gene TRBJ1-1; 7 bases are shared with TRBD1. The CDR3 sequence is 15 residues long. J was trimmed by 0 bases and V by 7 bases; bases with no gene match: 8. CDR1 is SGHDN, CDR2 FVKESK, per germline. The CDR3 here is CASTTSGTVNTEAFF. The CDR3 region has the DNA TGTGCCAGCACTACATCCGGGACAGTGAACACTGAAGCTTTCTTT. The full variable domain, its missing parts supplied by reference TRBV14 and TRBJ1-1, is EAGVTQFPSHSVIEKGQTVTLRCDPISGHDNLYWYRRVMGKEIKFLLHFVKESKQDESGMPNNRFLAERTGGTYSTLKVQPAELEDSGVYFCASTTSGTVNTEAFFGQGTRLTVV.

The sample holds many counts of this clonotype. V usage is TRBV15 and J usage is TRBJ1-2; TRBD1 matches 9 bases. CDR1 is LNHNV, CDR2 YYDKDF, per germline (reference sequence). This CDR3 contains 15 residues. With V trimmed by 1 base and J by 10 bases, 10 bases remained unmatched. The CDR3 sequence is CATSRGSGTGQAYTF. For the CDR3, the DNA is TGTGCCACCAGCAGAGGGAGTGGGACAGGGCAGGCCTACACCTTC.

The chain recombines TRBV12-3 or TRBV12-4 with TRBJ2-1, with D hard to call. This CDR3 is built from 18 residues. The V and J ends lost 5 bases and 0 bases respectively, with 20 bases between them. CDR3 in amino acids: CASSPKGRRPGSYNEQFF. Written as DNA, the CDR3 is TGTGCCAGCAGTCCCAAGGGCCGACGGCCAGGCTCCTACAATGAGCAGTTCTTC.

This clonotype was counted a few times. The V gene is TRBV20-1, the J gene TRBJ2-7; D remains ambiguous. The germline V gene has CDR1 DFQATT and CDR2 SNEGSKA (reference sequence). Trimming removed 1 base at V and 3 bases at J, with 7 bases between. The CDR3 runs to 12 residues. The CDR3 region has the DNA TGCAGTGCTAGAGTCCGAGACTACGAGCAGTACTTC. Its protein is CSARVRDYEQYF.

This clonotype was counted between two and nine times. The rearrangement joins TRBV20-1 to TRBJ1-1; TRBD1 aligns across 8 bases. V shed 2 bases, J shed 8 bases, and the junction held 4 bases outside the gene matches. Per germline, CDR1 DFQATT and CDR2 SNEGSKA (reference sequence). This CDR3 has 12 amino acids. The CDR3 nucleotides are TGCAGTGCTAGACGGACAGGGAAAGAAGCTTTCTTT. Its protein is CSARRTGKEAFF.

This clonotype was recorded many times. The chain recombines TRBV15 with TRBJ1-1, with D tentatively TRBD1 (5 bases). CDR1 is LNHNV, CDR2 YYDKDF, per germline (reference sequence). The CDR3 is 13 residues long. V lost 5 bases, J lost 5 bases, and 12 bases lay in between. The CDR3 DNA follows: TGTGCCACCAGCCCAGGAGAGGGGACTGAAGCTTTCTTT. As protein: CATSPGEGTEAFF. Variable domain in full (rest from reference TRBV15 and TRBJ1-1): DAMVIQNPRYQVTQFGKPVTLSCSQTLNHNVMYWYQQKSSQAPKLLFHYYDKDFNNEADTPDNFQSRRPNTSFCFLDIRSPGLGDTAMYLCATSPGEGTEAFFGQGTRLTVV.